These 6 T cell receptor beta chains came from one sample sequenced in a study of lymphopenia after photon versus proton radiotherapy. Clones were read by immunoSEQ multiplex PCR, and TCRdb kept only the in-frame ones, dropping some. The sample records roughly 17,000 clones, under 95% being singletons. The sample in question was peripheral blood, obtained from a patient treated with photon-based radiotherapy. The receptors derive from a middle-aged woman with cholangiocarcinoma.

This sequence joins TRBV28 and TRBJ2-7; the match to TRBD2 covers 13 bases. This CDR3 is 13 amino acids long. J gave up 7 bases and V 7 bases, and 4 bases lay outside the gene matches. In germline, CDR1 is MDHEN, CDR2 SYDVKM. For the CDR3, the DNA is TGTGCCAGCACTTCGGGACTAGCGGGGGAGCAGTACTTC. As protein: CASTSGLAGEQYF. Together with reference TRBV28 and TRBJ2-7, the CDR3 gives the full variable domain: DVKVTQSSRYLVKRTGEKVFLECVQDMDHENMFWYRQDPGLGLRLIYFSYDVKMKEKGDIPEGYSVSREKKERFSLILESASTNQTSMYLCASTSGLAGEQYFGPGTRLTVT.

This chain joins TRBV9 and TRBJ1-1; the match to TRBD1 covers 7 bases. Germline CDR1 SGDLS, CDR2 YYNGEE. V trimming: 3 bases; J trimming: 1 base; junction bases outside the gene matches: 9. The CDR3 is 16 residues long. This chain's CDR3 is CASSDMSGQRNTEAFF. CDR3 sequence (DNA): TGTGCCAGCAGCGATATGTCGGGACAGCGGAACACTGAAGCTTTCTTT.

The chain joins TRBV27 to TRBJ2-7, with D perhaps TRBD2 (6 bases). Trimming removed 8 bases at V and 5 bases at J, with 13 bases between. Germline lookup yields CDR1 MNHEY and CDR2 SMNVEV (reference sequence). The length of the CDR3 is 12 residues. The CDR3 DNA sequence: TGTGCCAGCGGGGGGTTTATCCACGAGCAGTACTTC. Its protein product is CASGGFIHEQYF.

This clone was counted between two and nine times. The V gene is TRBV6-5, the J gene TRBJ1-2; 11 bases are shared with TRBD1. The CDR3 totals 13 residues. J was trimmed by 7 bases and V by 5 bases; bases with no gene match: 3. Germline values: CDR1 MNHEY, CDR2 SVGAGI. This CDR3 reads CASSGQGARGYTF. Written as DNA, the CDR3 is TGTGCCAGCAGTGGACAGGGGGCACGTGGCTACACCTTC.

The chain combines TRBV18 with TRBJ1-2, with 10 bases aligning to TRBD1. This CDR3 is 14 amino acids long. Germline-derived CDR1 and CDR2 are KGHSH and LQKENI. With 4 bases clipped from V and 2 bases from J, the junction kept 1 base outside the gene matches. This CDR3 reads CASSQGQGNYGYTF. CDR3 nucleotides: TGTGCCAGCTCACAGGGACAGGGGAACTATGGCTACACCTTC. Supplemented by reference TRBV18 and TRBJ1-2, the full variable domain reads NAGVMQNPRHLVRRRGQEARLRCSPMKGHSHVYWYRQLPEEGLKFMVYLQKENIIDESGMPKERFSAEFPKEGPSILRIQQVVRGDSAAYFCASSQGQGNYGYTFGSGTRLTVV.

The CDR3 protein is CASSYGAGNYNEQFF. CDR3 bases: TGTGCCAGCAGCTACGGAGCGGGGAACTACAATGAGCAGTTCTTC. The V call is TRBV6-5, the J call TRBJ2-1; TRBD2 agrees at 7 bases. Germline V gene data show CDR1 as MNHEY and CDR2 as SVGAGI. The CDR3 is made up of 15 amino acids. Losses at the gene ends were 6 bases for V and 3 bases for J; bases not matched to a gene: 8.